This TCR beta chain emerged from a study of CD8 T cells in Susac syndrome (dated by TCRdb to between 2017 and 2020). Looking at the study overall: Among the sequenced Susac syndrome patients, about six had clinically active disease and about 8 were in clinical remission. Susac syndrome patients were therapy-naive, on corticosteroids (some also receiving IVIg), or on IVIg alone at blood withdrawal. Repertoire sequencing was used to test whether CD8+ T cell activation and differentiation in Susac syndrome was antigen driven. The research as a whole found: The number of individuals in the TCR sequencing and HLA analysis was recognized as being relatively small. In the CD4+ T cell repertoire of Susac syndrome patients, clonal expansion was not detected.

About this clonotype itself: Its antigen target is currently unknown. Base qualities are not at hand, and no much larger clone is one base apart.

The junction carries 13 bases between V and J, which are trimmed by 4 bases and 10 bases respectively. The CDR3 spans 12 residues, from the cysteine through the phenylalanine. Only the CDR3 region is kept as DNA, spanning 36 bases read in frame from base 1. The CDR1 and CDR2 encoded by the germline V gene are MRHNA and SNTAGT. High-throughput TCR beta sequencing profiled peripheral blood CD8+ and CD4+ T cells from healthy donors, Susac syndrome patients and multiple sclerosis patients. The Susac syndrome patients fulfilled recently defined diagnostic criteria for either definite or probable disease. Bulk CD8+ and CD4+ T cells were purified by magnetic negative isolation, while CD8+ TEMRA cells were enriched using FACS. Blood was drawn into EDTA tubes, processed within 24 hours, and PBMCs were isolated by density gradient centrifugation. PBMCs intended for TCR sequencing were cryopreserved in liquid nitrogen and were subsequently thawed in a 37 degrees C water bath. A purity of at least 90% was achieved for sorted or isolated CD4+, CD8+ and CD8+ TEMRA cells.

RNA was extracted using the RNeasy kit, and about 0.45 to 1 ug of the RNA was reverse transcribed with random hexamers. TCR beta CDR3 regions were amplified with the immunoSEQ multiplex PCR assay covering 54 Vbeta and 13 Jbeta segments. PCR amplification bias was corrected using a synthetic template baseline for primer optimization and computational correction. The original pipeline was this. Reads were annotated to V, D and J genes per IMGT and analyzed with immunoSEQ Analyzer, keeping only productive sequences. Clonality was calculated as one minus the Shannon entropy normalized by log2 of the number of productive unique sequences. For each patient and control, public and private clones were evaluated within the 100 most prevalent clones. A clone was defined as Susac-specific if it was absent from the healthy and MS cohorts, from over a thousand published viral clones and from other ImmuneACCESS disease sequences. The public reads were quality trimmed at Q25 with fastp and then assembled into clones with MiXCR by TCRdb, keeping productive beta chains. A single entry per CDR3 protein holds the most common genes and DNA from its merged rows. V and J calls and clone size were set by TCRdb, not the authors. The sample data list about 140,000 distinct CDR3 sequences, and under 97% of these were observed just once. Of the sample, around 0.08% falls within the top ten clones.

The TCR comes from a human donor with Susac syndrome. The chain joins TRBV6-4 to TRBJ1-1, with TRBD1 perhaps the D gene, on 6 matching bases. Sequenced material: CD4+ T cells from PBMCs. This receptor carries the CDR3 CASSVTGLGAFF. The DNA reads TGTGCCAGCAGTGTCACAGGGTTGGGAGCTTTCTTT.